This entry lists 7 T cell receptor beta chains sequenced from one sample in a study of response to subunit inactivated influenza vaccine. Each CDR3 protein is one row after TCRdb ran MiXCR on the RT-PCR reads. The sample has almost 600,000 distinct CDR3 sequences, around 15% seen once. The source material was PBMCs from blood, sampled roughly 13 days after vaccination. These receptors originate from a man over 45 who received an inactivated influenza vaccine.

The CDR3, as DNA: TGTGCCAGCAGTTTCCCGGGACTAGCGGGAGGGACCCGCGAGCAGTTCTTC. It encodes CASSFPGLAGGTREQFF. The chain joins TRBV6-5 to TRBJ2-1, with 16 nucleotides matching TRBD2. Germline V CDR1 and CDR2: MNHEY, SVGAGI. Trimming cost V 4 bases and J 10 bases; bases outside gene matches: 10. The CDR3 covers 17 residues.

This clonotype has only a few counts. The V and J genes are TRBV6-1 and TRBJ1-4; 8 nucleotides align to TRBD1. Germline CDR1 reads MNHNS; CDR2 reads SASEGT. Unmatched junction bases numbered 4, after V lost 2 bases and J lost 8 bases. This CDR3 has 14 amino acids. The CDR3 sequence is CASSEQGAREKLFF. DNA for the CDR3: TGTGCCAGCAGTGAACAGGGGGCGCGGGAAAAACTGTTTTTT.

This clonotype was seen many times. The rearrangement links TRBV28 to TRBJ2-7; 8 bases line up with TRBD1. V was clipped by 6 bases and J by 5 bases; unmatched bases: 18. The CDR3 has 17 amino acids. The germline V gene has CDR1 MDHEN and CDR2 SYDVKM. This chain's CDR3 is CASRPPITGGIFDEQYF. The CDR3 DNA reads as TGTGCCAGCAGGCCCCCGATTACAGGGGGAATTTTTGACGAGCAGTACTTC.

This clonotype was seen more than once but under ten times. The chain employs TRBV7-9 and TRBJ1-2; D may be TRBD1 (5 bases). V was trimmed by 5 bases and J by 7 bases, leaving 14 bases between them. This CDR3 is 13 amino acids long. The V gene's germline CDR1 is SEHNR and CDR2 FQNEAQ (reference sequence). CDR3 in DNA: TGTGCCAGCAGCCCGTCCGGCAGGGTTGGCTACACCTTC. Its translation: CASSPSGRVGYTF.

This clonotype was picked up a small number of times. V gene TRBV7-2 combines with J gene TRBJ2-5; D gene unclear. The germline CDR1 and CDR2 sequences are SGHTA and FQGNSA. V was cut by 5 bases and J by 1 base, with 14 bases left in between. The CDR3 sequence is 15 residues long. The CDR3 region is CASSPGKSGQETQYF. The CDR3, as DNA: TGTGCCAGCAGCCCCGGCAAAAGTGGCCAAGAGACCCAGTACTTC.

The gene calls are TRBV3-1 and TRBJ1-2; no reliable D call. The CDR3 length is 15 residues. In germline, CDR1 is LGHDT, CDR2 YNNKEL (reference sequence). V shed 5 bases and J shed 6 bases, with 19 bases lying between them. DNA for the CDR3: TGTGCCAGCAGCTTAGGCGTGGCCGGGTGGAATGGCTACACCTTC. As protein: CASSLGVAGWNGYTF. Full variable domain (outside the CDR3, taken from reference TRBV3-1 and TRBJ1-2): DTAVSQTPKYLVTQMGNDKSIKCEQNLGHDTMYWYKQDSKKFLKIMFSYNNKELIINETVPNRFSPKSPDKAHLNLHINSLELGDSAVYFCASSLGVAGWNGYTFGSGTRLTVV.

This clonotype has a single count. The J gene is TRBJ2-7, the V gene TRBV2; tentatively, D is TRBD1 or TRBD2 (5 bases each). Germline-derived CDR1 and CDR2 are SNHLY and FYNNEI. V was shortened by 6 bases and J by 1 base, with 7 bases between the two germline ends. This CDR3 has 12 residues. The CDR3 DNA reads TGTGCCAGCAGGGGGGAGTCCTACGAGCAGTACTTC. Its translation is CASRGESYEQYF. Based on the CDR3 plus reference TRBV2 and TRBJ2-7, the full variable domain is EPEVTQTPSHQVTQMGQEVILRCVPISNHLYFYWYRQILGQKVEFLVSFYNNEISEKSEIFDDQFSVERPDGSNFTLKIRSTKLEDSAMYFCASRGESYEQYFGPGTRLTVT.